This T cell receptor beta chain derives from a study of cytomegalovirus exposure and HLA in healthy donors. In the PCR, 60 Vbeta and 13 Jbeta primers were used. Profiled with immunoSEQ multiplex PCR; TCRdb holds only in-frame clones, not every one. The table includes roughly 99,000 clones, 60% to 80% detected once. Germline-derived CDR1 and CDR2 are SQVTM and ANQGSEA. CDR3 length: 13 amino acids. The V gene end was trimmed by 3 bases and the J gene end by 7 bases; junction bases not matched to a gene: 7. The sequencing sample was made of PBMCs. The clonotype was recovered from a young man in good health and CMV-seronegative. The genes are TRBV29-1 and TRBJ2-7, with 9 bases fitting TRBD1. CDR3 residues: CSVETGTGYEQYF. The CDR3 DNA sequence: TGCAGCGTTGAGACCGGGACAGGGTATGAGCAGTACTTC.